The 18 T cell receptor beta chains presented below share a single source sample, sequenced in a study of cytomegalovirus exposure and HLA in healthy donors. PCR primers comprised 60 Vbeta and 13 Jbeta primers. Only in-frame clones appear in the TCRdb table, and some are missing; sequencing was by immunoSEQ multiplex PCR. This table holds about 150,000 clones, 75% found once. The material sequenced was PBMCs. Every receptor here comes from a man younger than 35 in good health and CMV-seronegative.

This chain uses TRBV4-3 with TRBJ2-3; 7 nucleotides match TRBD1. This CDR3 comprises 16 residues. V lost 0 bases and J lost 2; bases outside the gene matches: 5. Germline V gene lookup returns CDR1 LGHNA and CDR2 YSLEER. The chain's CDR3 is CASSQEHRGLTDTQYF. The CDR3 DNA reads TGCGCCAGCAGCCAAGAACACAGGGGCCTCACAGATACGCAGTATTTT.

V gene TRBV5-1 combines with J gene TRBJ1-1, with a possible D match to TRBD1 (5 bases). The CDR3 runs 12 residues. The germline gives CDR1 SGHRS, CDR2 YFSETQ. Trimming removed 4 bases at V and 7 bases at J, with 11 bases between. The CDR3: CASSIDSFEAFF. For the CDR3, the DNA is TGCGCCAGCAGCATAGACAGTTTTGAAGCTTTCTTT.

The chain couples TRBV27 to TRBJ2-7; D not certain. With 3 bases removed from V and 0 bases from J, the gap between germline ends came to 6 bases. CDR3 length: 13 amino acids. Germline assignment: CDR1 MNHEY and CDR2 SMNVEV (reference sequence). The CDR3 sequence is CASSLSVSYEQYF. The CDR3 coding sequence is TGTGCCAGCAGTTTGTCGGTCTCCTACGAGCAGTACTTC.

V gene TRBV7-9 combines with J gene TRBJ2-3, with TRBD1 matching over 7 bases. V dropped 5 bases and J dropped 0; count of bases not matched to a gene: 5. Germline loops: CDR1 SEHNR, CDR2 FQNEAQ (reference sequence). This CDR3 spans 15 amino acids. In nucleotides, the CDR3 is TGTGCCAGCAGCGGAGGACAGGCAAGCACAGATACGCAGTATTTT. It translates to CASSGGQASTDTQYF.

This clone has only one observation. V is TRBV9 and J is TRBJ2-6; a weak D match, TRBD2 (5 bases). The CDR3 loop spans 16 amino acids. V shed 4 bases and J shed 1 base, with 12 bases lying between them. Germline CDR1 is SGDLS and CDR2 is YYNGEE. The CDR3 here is CASSPRGPSGANVLTF. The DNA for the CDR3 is TGTGCCAGCAGCCCCCGCGGGCCGTCTGGGGCCAACGTCCTGACTTTC.

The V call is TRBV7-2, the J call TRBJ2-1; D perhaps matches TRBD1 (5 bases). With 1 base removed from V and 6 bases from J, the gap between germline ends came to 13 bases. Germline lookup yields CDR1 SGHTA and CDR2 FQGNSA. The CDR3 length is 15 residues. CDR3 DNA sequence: TGTGCCAGCAGCTTAGTACAGGTGCTTGGCAATGAGCAGTTCTTC. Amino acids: CASSLVQVLGNEQFF.

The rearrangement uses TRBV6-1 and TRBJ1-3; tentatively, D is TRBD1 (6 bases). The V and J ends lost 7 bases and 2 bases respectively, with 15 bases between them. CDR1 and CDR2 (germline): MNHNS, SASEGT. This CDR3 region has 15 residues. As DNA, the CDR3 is TGTGCCAGCACCTCTCGTCCAGGGGCTGGAAACACCATATATTTT. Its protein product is CASTSRPGAGNTIYF.

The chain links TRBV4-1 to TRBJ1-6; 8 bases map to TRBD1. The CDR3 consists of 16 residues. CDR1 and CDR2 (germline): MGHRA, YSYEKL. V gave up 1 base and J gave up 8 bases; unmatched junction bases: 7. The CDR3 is CASSQVMGTGDSPLHF. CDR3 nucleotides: TGCGCCAGCAGCCAAGTAATGGGGACAGGTGATTCACCCCTCCACTTT.

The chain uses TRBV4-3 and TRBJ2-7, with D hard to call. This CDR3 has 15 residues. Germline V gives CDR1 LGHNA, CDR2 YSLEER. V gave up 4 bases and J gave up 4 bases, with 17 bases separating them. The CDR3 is CASSLIRSPPYEQYF. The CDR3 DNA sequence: TGCGCCAGCAGCCTTATTAGGAGTCCCCCATACGAGCAGTACTTC.

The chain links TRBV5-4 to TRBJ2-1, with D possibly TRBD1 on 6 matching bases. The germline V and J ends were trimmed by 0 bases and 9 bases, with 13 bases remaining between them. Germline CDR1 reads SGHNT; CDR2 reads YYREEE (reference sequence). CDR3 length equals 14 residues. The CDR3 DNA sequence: TGTGCCAGCAGCTTGGGTCCAGGGGATGGTGAGCAGTTCTTC. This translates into CASSLGPGDGEQFF.

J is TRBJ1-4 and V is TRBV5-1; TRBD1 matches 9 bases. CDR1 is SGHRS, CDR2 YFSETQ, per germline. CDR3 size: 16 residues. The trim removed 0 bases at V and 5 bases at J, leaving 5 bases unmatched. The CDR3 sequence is CASSLGDRGKNEKLFF. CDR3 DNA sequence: TGCGCCAGCAGCTTGGGAGACAGGGGGAAAAATGAAAAACTGTTTTTT.

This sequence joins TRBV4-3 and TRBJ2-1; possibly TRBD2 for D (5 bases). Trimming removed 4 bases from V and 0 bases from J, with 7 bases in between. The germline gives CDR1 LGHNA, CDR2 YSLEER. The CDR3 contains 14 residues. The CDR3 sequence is CASSPRDSYNEQFF. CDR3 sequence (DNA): TGCGCCAGCAGCCCCCGGGACTCCTACAATGAGCAGTTCTTC.

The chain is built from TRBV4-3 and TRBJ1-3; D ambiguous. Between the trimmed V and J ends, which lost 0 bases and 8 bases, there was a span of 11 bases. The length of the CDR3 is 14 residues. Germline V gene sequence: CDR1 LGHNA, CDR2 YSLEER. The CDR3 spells CASSQERWADTIYF. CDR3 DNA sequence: TGCGCCAGCAGCCAAGAAAGGTGGGCTGACACCATATATTTT.

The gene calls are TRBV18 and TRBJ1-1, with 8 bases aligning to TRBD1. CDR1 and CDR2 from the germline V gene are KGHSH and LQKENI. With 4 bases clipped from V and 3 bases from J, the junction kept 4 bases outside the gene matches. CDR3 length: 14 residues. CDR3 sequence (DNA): TGTGCCAGCTCACGGACAGGGCGGGACACTGAAGCTTTCTTT. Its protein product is CASSRTGRDTEAFF.

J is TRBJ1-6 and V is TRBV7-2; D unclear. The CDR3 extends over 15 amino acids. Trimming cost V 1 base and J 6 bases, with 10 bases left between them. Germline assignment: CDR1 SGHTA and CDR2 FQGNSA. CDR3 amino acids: CASSLVRGSNSPLHF. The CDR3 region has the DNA TGTGCCAGCAGCTTAGTACGGGGATCTAATTCACCCCTCCACTTT.

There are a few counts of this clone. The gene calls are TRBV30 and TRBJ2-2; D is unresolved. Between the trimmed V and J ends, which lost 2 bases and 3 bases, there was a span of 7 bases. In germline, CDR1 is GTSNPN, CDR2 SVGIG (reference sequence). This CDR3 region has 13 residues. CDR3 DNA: TGTGCCTGGAGTTTTCAGGACACCGGGGAGCTGTTTTTT. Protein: CAWSFQDTGELFF.

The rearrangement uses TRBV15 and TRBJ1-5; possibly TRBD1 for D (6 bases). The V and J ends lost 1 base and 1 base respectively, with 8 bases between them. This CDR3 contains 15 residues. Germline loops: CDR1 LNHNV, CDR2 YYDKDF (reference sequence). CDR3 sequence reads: CATSRARGSNQPQHF. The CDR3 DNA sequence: TGTGCCACCAGCAGAGCCAGGGGAAGCAATCAGCCCCAGCATTTT. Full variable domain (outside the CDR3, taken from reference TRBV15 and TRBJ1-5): DAMVIQNPRYQVTQFGKPVTLSCSQTLNHNVMYWYQQKSSQAPKLLFHYYDKDFNNEADTPDNFQSRRPNTSFCFLDIRSPGLGDTAMYLCATSRARGSNQPQHFGDGTRLSIL.

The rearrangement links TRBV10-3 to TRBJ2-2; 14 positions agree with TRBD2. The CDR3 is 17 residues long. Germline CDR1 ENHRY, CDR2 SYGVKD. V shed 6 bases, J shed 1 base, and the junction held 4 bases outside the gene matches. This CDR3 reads CAIRGLAGVGNTGELFF. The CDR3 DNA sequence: TGTGCCATCAGGGGACTAGCGGGAGTAGGGAACACCGGGGAGCTGTTTTTT.